This TCR beta chain was sequenced for a study of metastatic and nonmetastatic thyroid tumors. Study results and caveats: It was reported that TCR beta diversity was significantly higher in malignant thyroid tumors than benign nodules, in blood and tumor.

Authors' analysis steps: Using the CDR3 differences seen across clinicopathological groups, the authors built a distant-metastasis classifier for papillary thyroid cancer, which was meant to discriminate distant-metastatic patients. TCRdb re-clonotyped the PCR reads via MiXCR. TCRdb, not the authors, supplied the V and J calls. The sample lists 22,000 or so clones; 15% to 17% were seen once. Until they underwent thyroid surgery, no patient had received any treatment. This CDR3 has 15 residues. Germline V gene data show CDR1 as SGHRS and CDR2 as YFSETQ. In its sample, this clone was seen a few times. Its antigen is still unknown. Possible read error: a much larger clone is one base away.

The clonotype was recovered from a female donor with papillary thyroid cancer or a benign thyroid nodule (not recorded which). Some clones in this sample may be carry-over from other donors' samples. This sequence joins TRBV5-1 and TRBJ2-5; D remains unclear. The sequencing input was blood. CDR3 sequence (DNA): TGCGCCAACAGCTTGGAGTCGGGTCCCCAAGAGACCCAGTACTTC. It specifies CANSLESGPQETQYF.